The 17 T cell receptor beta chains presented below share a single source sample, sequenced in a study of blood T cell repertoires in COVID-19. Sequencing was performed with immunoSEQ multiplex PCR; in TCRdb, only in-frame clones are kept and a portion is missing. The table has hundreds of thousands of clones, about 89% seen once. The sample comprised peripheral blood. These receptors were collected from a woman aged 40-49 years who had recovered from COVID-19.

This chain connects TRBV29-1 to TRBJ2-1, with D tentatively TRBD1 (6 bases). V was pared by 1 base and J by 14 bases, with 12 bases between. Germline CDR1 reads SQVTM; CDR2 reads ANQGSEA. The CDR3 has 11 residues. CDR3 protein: CSVEGGQGKFF. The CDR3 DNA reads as TGCAGCGTTGAAGGTGGGCAGGGGAAGTTCTTC.

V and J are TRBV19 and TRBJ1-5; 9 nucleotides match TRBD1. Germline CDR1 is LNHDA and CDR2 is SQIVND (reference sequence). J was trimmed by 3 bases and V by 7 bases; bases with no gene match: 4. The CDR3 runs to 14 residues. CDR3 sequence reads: CASTGDRDNQPQHF. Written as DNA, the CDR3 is TGTGCCAGTACAGGGGACAGGGACAATCAGCCCCAGCATTTT.

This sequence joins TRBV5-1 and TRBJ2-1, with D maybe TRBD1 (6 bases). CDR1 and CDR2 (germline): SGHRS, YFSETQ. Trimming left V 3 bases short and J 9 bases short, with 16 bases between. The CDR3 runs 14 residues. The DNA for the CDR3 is TGCGCCAGCAGCTCACTGGGTACCAGGGGTGAGCAGTTCTTC. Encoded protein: CASSSLGTRGEQFF.

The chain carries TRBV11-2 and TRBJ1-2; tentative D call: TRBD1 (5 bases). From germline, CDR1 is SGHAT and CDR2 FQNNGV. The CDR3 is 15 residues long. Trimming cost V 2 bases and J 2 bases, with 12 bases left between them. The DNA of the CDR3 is TGTGCCAGCAGCTTATCGGGGGTAGAGAACTATGGCTACACCTTC. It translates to CASSLSGVENYGYTF.

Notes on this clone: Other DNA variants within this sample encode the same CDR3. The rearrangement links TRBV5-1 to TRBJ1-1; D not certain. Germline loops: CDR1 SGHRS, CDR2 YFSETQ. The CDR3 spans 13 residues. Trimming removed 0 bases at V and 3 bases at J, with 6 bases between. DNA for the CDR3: TGCGCCAGCAGCTTGGACGGAGACACTGAAGCTTTCTTT. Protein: CASSLDGDTEAFF.

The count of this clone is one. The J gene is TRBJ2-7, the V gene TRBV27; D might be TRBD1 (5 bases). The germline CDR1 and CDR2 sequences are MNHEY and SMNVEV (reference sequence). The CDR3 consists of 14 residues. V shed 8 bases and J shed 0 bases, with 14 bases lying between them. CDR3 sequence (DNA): TGTGCCAGCGGCTCTGAGACAGCCTCCTACGAGCAGTACTTC. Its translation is CASGSETASYEQYF.

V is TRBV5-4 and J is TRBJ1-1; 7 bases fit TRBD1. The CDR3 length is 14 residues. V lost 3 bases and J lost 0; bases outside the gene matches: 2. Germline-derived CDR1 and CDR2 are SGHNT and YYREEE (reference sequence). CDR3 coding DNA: TGTGCCAGCAGCTCCACAGGGGTGAACACTGAAGCTTTCTTT. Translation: CASSSTGVNTEAFF.

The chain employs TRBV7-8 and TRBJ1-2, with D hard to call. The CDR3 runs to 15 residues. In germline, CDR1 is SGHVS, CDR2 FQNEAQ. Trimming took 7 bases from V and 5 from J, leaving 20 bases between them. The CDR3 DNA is TGTGCCAGCACCCAAGCGGGCAGGATTATTTATGGCTACACCTTC. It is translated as CASTQAGRIIYGYTF. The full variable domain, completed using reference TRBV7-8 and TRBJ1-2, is GAGVSQSPRYKVAKRGQDVALRCDPISGHVSLFWYQQALGQGPEFLTYFQNEAQLDKSGLPSDRFFAERPEGSVSTLKIQRTQQEDSAVYLCASTQAGRIIYGYTFGSGTRLTVV.

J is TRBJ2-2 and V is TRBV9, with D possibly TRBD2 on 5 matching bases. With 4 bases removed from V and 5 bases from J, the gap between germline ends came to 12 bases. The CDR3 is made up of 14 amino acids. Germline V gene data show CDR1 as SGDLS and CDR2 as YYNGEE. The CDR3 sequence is CASSPPGGTGELFF. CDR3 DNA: TGTGCCAGCAGCCCCCCAGGAGGTACCGGGGAGCTGTTTTTT.

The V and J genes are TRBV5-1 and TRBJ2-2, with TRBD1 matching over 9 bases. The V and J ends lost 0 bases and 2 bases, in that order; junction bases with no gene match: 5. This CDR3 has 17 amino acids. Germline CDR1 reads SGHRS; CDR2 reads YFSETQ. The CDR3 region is CASSLEGQGYNTGELFF. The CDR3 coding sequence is TGCGCCAGCAGCTTGGAAGGACAGGGGTACAACACCGGGGAGCTGTTTTTT.

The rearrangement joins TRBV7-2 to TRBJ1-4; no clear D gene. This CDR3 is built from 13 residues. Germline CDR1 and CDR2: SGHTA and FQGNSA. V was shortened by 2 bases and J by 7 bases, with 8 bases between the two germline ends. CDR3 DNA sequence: TGTGCCAGCAGCTTATGGAGGAGTGAAAAACTGTTTTTT. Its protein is CASSLWRSEKLFF. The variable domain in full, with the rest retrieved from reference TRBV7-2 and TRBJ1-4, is GAGVSQSPSNKVTEKGKDVELRCDPISGHTALYWYRQSLGQGLEFLIYFQGNSAPDKSGLPSDRFSAERTGGSVSTLTIQRTQQEDSAVYLCASSLWRSEKLFFGSGTQLSVL.

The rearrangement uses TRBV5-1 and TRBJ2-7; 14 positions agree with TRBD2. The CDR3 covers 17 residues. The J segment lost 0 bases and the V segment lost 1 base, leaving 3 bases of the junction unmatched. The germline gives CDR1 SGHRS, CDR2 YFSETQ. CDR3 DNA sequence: TGCGCCAGCAGCTTGTGGACTAGCGGGGGGACCTCCTACGAGCAGTACTTC. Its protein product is CASSLWTSGGTSYEQYF.

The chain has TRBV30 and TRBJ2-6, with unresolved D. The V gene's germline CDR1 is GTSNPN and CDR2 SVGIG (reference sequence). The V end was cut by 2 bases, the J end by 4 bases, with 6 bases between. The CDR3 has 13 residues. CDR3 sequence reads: CAWSRQGANVLTF. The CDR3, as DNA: TGTGCCTGGAGTCGTCAGGGGGCCAACGTCCTGACTTTC. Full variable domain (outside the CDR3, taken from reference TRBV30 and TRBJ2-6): SQTIHQWPATLVQPVGSPLSLECTVEGTSNPNLYWYRQAAGRGLQLLFYSVGIGQISSEVPQNLSASRPQDRQFILSSKKLLLSDSGFYLCAWSRQGANVLTFGAGSRLTVL.

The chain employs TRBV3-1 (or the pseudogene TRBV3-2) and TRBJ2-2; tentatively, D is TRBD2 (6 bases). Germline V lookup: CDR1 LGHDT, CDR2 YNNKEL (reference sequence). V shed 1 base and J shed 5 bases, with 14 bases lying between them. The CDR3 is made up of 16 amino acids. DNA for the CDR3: TGTGCCAGCAGCCAAGCCGGGGGTTTCCTAACCGGGGAGCTGTTTTTT. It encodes CASSQAGGFLTGELFF.

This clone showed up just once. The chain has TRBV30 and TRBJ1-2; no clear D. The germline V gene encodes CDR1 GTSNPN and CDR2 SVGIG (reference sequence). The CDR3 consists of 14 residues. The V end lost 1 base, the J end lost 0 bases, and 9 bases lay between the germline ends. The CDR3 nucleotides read TGTGCCTGGAGTGGGCAGGCCTCTAACTATGGCTACACCTTC. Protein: CAWSGQASNYGYTF.

The CDR3 here is CASSPRSRLNTEAFF. The CDR3 DNA reads as TGTGCCAGCAGCCCGAGGTCTAGGTTGAACACTGAAGCTTTCTTT. V is TRBV9 and J is TRBJ1-1; D gene unclear. Germline CDR1 SGDLS, CDR2 YYNGEE. V lost 4 bases and J 0 bases, leaving 13 bases between the germline ends. The CDR3 runs 15 residues.

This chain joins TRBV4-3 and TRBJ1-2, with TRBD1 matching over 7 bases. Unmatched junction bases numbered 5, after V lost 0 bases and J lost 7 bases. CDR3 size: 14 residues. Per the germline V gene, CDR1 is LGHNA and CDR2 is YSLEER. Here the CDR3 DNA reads TGCGCCAGCAGCCAAGAAATCCGGGACAGTGGCTACACCTTC. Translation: CASSQEIRDSGYTF.